This T cell receptor beta chain comes out of a study of cytomegalovirus exposure and HLA in healthy donors. Findings and caveats of the study: What a later analysis reportedly showed was that an Asian-associated ancestry cluster had fewer N-insertions than the roughly 700-donor mean.

When sampled, the donors appeared nominally healthy, though they likely had unrecorded immune exposures. To note about this clone: Its antigen is unidentified.

The PCR was carried out with 60 Vbeta primers and 13 Jbeta primers. Data came from immunoSEQ multiplex PCR; TCRdb stores just in-frame clones and leaves some out. The sample contains approximately 150,000 clones, around 80% of which appear only once. The CDR3 sequence is 14 residues long. Germline CDR1 is KGHSH and CDR2 is LQKENI. Trimming pared 9 bases from V and 0 bases from J, leaving 12 bases between. The specimen was PBMCs. The TCR sequence derives from a female donor in good health and CMV-seronegative. The chain has TRBV18 and TRBJ2-1; D unresolved. The CDR3 reads CASKPVSSYNEQFF. For the CDR3, the DNA is TGTGCCAGTAAACCAGTAAGCTCCTACAATGAGCAGTTCTTC.